One and the same sample provided the 4 T cell receptor beta chains below, sequenced in a study of OX40 agonist ivuxolimab in advanced cancers. The assay was immunoSEQ multiplex PCR, and TCRdb's table has in-frame clones only and misses some. Among tens of thousands of clones, about 88% were seen once, and the ten largest hold 30% to 35%. Sequences were derived from CD4+ or CD8+ T cells sorted from blood, sampled in a trial of the OX40 agonist ivuxolimab. The source of these receptors is an adult with an advanced solid tumor such as melanoma, head and neck, liver or kidney cancer.

This sequence joins TRBV11-3 and TRBJ2-7; TRBD1 aligns across 10 bases. After removal of 2 bases from V and 2 bases from J, the junction contained 3 bases not matched to a gene. The CDR3 loop spans 15 amino acids. Germline V gene sequence: CDR1 SGHNT, CDR2 YENEEA. This chain's CDR3 is CASSLTGTGAYEQYF. The CDR3 DNA follows: TGTGCCAGCAGCTTAACCGGGACAGGGGCCTACGAGCAGTACTTC.

This clone is a singleton in its sample. This sequence joins TRBV19 and TRBJ1-1; D is possibly TRBD1 (6 bases). V lost 7 bases to trimming and J lost 4 bases, with 19 bases between them. The germline V gene encodes CDR1 LNHDA and CDR2 SQIVND (reference sequence). This CDR3 is built from 15 residues. The CDR3 nucleotides read TGTGCCAGTAACCTAGGGGGGCCCCTAAGCACTGAAGCTTTCTTT. Amino acids: CASNLGGPLSTEAFF. Variable domain in full (rest from reference TRBV19 and TRBJ1-1): DGGITQSPKYLFRKEGQNVTLSCEQNLNHDAMYWYRQDPGQGLRLIYYSQIVNDFQKGDIAEGYSVSREKKESFPLTVTSAQKNPTAFYLCASNLGGPLSTEAFFGQGTRLTVV.

This clone was recorded only once. J is TRBJ1-1 and V is TRBV7-9; TRBD1 agrees at 7 bases. The germline V gene encodes CDR1 SEHNR and CDR2 FQNEAQ (reference sequence). The V and J ends lost 5 bases and 1 base, in that order; junction bases with no gene match: 1. The CDR3 length is 13 residues. DNA for the CDR3: TGTGCCAGCAGCCAGGGGGGGAACACTGAAGCTTTCTTT. Translation gives CASSQGGNTEAFF.

This clone has a single count. The V and J genes are TRBV30 and TRBJ1-4, with 10 bases lining up with TRBD1. Germline V gene lookup returns CDR1 GTSNPN and CDR2 SVGIG (reference sequence). V lost 3 bases and J lost 6; bases outside the gene matches: 7. The CDR3 consists of 15 residues. This CDR3 reads CAWSAGTGDYEKLFF. CDR3 nucleotides: TGTGCCTGGAGCGCCGGGACAGGGGATTATGAAAAACTGTTTTTT.